Presented here are 27 T cell receptor beta chains from one specimen sequenced in a study of CD8 T cells in Susac syndrome (dated by TCRdb to between 2017 and 2020). The library came from the immunoSEQ multiplex PCR assay. RNA was extracted using the RNeasy kit, and roughly 0.45 to 1 microgram was reverse transcribed with random hexamers. TCRdb passed the public sequencing reads through fastp at Q25 and MiXCR, retaining productive beta sequences. Entries are consolidated by CDR3 protein sequence, retaining the most common genes and DNA. The sample table lists about 200,000 distinct CDR3 sequences, 95% of them with a count of one. The ten largest clones capture approximately 0.081% of the sample. The source material was CD4+ T cells from PBMCs. All receptors come from a human donor with multiple sclerosis.

The chain has TRBV30 and TRBJ2-7; D may match TRBD1 or TRBD2 (5 bases each). The germline V and J ends were trimmed by 5 bases and 3 bases, with 14 bases remaining between them. CDR1 is GTSNPN, CDR2 SVGIG, per germline (reference sequence). This CDR3 spans 13 amino acids. The CDR3, as DNA: TGTGCCTGGGGCCGGGACGGATACTACGAGCAGTACGTC. It specifies CAWGRDGYYEQYV.

J is TRBJ2-5 and V is TRBV7-9, with 10 nucleotides matching TRBD2. The CDR3 sequence is 13 residues long. CDR1 is SEHNR, CDR2 FQNEAQ, per germline (reference sequence). V gave up 4 bases and J gave up 4 bases; unmatched junction bases: 0. This CDR3 is CASSWTSGETQYF. The CDR3, as DNA: TGTGCCAGCAGCTGGACTAGCGGAGAGACCCAGTACTTC.

The gene calls are TRBV3-1 and TRBJ1-3; D remains ambiguous. V was shortened by 3 bases and J by 1 base, with 7 bases between the two germline ends. The CDR3 is 14 residues long. CDR1 is LGHDT and CDR2 is YNNKEL in the germline V gene (reference sequence). In DNA, the CDR3 is TGTGCCAGCAGCCACACAGATTCTGGAAACACCATATATTTT. Translating gives CASSHTDSGNTIYF. The whole variable domain, remainder taken from reference TRBV3-1 and TRBJ1-3, is DTAVSQTPKYLVTQMGNDKSIKCEQNLGHDTMYWYKQDSKKFLKIMFSYNNKELIINETVPNRFSPKSPDKAHLNLHINSLELGDSAVYFCASSHTDSGNTIYFGEGSWLTVV.

The V gene is TRBV3-1, the J gene TRBJ1-6; D call uncertain. This CDR3 contains 12 residues. Trimming cost V 4 bases and J 7 bases, with 5 bases left between them. The germline V gene encodes CDR1 LGHDT and CDR2 YNNKEL (reference sequence). The CDR3 spells CASSLPNSPLHF. For the CDR3, the DNA is TGTGCCAGCAGCCTCCCCAATTCACCCCTCCACTTT.

The CDR3 DNA sequence: TGTGCCAGCAGCTTAGGTTTGAACTACGAGCAGTACTTC. Translation: CASSLGLNYEQYF. This chain connects TRBV7-9 to TRBJ2-7; no clear D gene. The CDR3 sequence is 13 residues long. Between the trimmed V and J ends, which lost 1 base and 3 bases, there was a span of 7 bases. Germline CDR1 reads SEHNR; CDR2 reads FQNEAQ (reference sequence).

The rearrangement joins TRBV29-1 to TRBJ1-1; the D is unclear. Trimming removed 8 bases from V and 10 bases from J, with 23 bases in between. From germline, CDR1 is SQVTM and CDR2 ANQGSEA. CDR3 length: 13 amino acids. CDR3 region: CSLRLGPRYGAFF. Written as DNA, the CDR3 is TGCAGCCTCCGGCTAGGCCCACGATATGGAGCTTTCTTT. Together with reference TRBV29-1 and TRBJ1-1, the CDR3 gives the full variable domain: SAVISQKPSRDICQRGTSLTIQCQVDSQVTMMFWYRQQPGQSLTLIATANQGSEATYESGFVIDKFPISRPNLTFSTLTVSNMSPEDSSIYLCSLRLGPRYGAFFGQGTRLTVV.

The table lists this clonotype with a count of one. This chain links TRBV7-2 with TRBJ1-1; D not certain. The length of the CDR3 is 12 residues. V lost 4 bases to trimming and J lost 2 bases, with 5 bases between them. Per the germline V gene, CDR1 is SGHTA and CDR2 is FQGNSA. CDR3 residues: CASSWRNTEAFF. The DNA of the CDR3 is TGTGCCAGCAGCTGGCGCAACACTGAAGCTTTCTTT.

The chain is built from TRBV9 and TRBJ2-1, with TRBD1 matching 8 bases. There are 14 residues in the CDR3. Germline trimming cut 5 bases from V and 3 bases from J; bases unmatched to any gene: 4. The germline CDR1 and CDR2 sequences are SGDLS and YYNGEE. The CDR3 DNA follows: TGTGCCAGCAGTGGACAGGGCAGCTACAATGAGCAGTTCTTC. Encoded protein: CASSGQGSYNEQFF.

The CDR3 DNA follows: TGCAGCGGGTCGATCCGGGGAGCTAACTATGGCTACACCTTC. Translation gives CSGSIRGANYGYTF. The V gene is TRBV29-1, the J gene TRBJ1-2; D uncertain. Looked up from germline, CDR1 is SQVTM and CDR2 is ANQGSEA. CDR3 length equals 14 residues. V lost 7 bases and J 0 bases, leaving 15 bases between the germline ends.

J is TRBJ1-1 and V is TRBV7-3, with D perhaps TRBD1 (6 bases). Trimming left V 6 bases short and J 4 bases short, with 15 bases between. Germline loops: CDR1 SGHTA, CDR2 FQGTGA. This CDR3 is built from 14 residues. Written as DNA, the CDR3 is TGTGCCAGCAGATCTACAGGGATATCCACTGAAGCTTTCTTT. Translating gives CASRSTGISTEAFF.

This clonotype was seen just once. The chain has TRBV7-3 and TRBJ2-1; the match to TRBD2 covers 9 bases. Germline V gene lookup returns CDR1 SGHTA and CDR2 FQGTGA. The CDR3 has 16 amino acids. The V segment lost 5 bases and the J segment 0 bases; nucleotides outside the gene matches: 5. The CDR3 loop is CASSPPGLASYNEQFF. CDR3 sequence (DNA): TGTGCCAGCAGCCCACCGGGACTAGCCTCCTACAATGAGCAGTTCTTC.

This chain joins TRBV29-1 and TRBJ1-1; D is perhaps TRBD1 (6 bases). The V gene lost 7 bases and the J gene lost 5 bases, with 14 bases spanning the gap. Germline lookup yields CDR1 SQVTM and CDR2 ANQGSEA. The CDR3 totals 12 residues. The CDR3 sequence: CSARDTRTEAFF. In nucleotides, the CDR3 is TGCAGCGCACGGGACACGAGGACTGAAGCTTTCTTT.

This rearrangement joins TRBV27 to TRBJ2-5; D call uncertain. In germline, CDR1 is MNHEY, CDR2 SMNVEV (reference sequence). V dropped 6 bases and J dropped 0 bases, with 8 bases sitting between them. The CDR3 contains 13 residues. The CDR3, as DNA: TGTGCCAGCAGGCCTCAGAACCAAGAGACCCAGTACTTC. It yields the protein CASRPQNQETQYF.

This chain uses TRBV5-1 with TRBJ1-5; possible D gene TRBD1, 5 bases. CDR3 length equals 15 residues. Germline V gene lookup returns CDR1 SGHRS and CDR2 YFSETQ. Trimming stripped 0 bases from V and 9 bases from J, with 16 bases between. CDR3 nucleotide sequence: TGCGCCAGCAGCTTGGGTCAGGGAGGAGATCGGCCCCAGCATTTT. It codes for CASSLGQGGDRPQHF.

V usage is TRBV12-3 or TRBV12-4 and J usage is TRBJ1-2; D gene unclear. The germline V and J ends were trimmed by 6 bases and 7 bases, with 18 bases remaining between them. The CDR3 is 14 residues long. The CDR3 loop is CASSYGSENGGYTF. In nucleotides, the CDR3 is TGTGCCAGCAGCTATGGATCAGAAAACGGTGGCTACACCTTC.

V gene TRBV29-1 combines with J gene TRBJ2-3; no definite D call. V lost 4 bases, J lost 3 bases, and 14 bases lay in between. Germline V gene data show CDR1 as SQVTM and CDR2 as ANQGSEA. The CDR3 is 14 amino acids. In nucleotides, the CDR3 is TGCAGCGTTGGCAAGGGTGGTGGAACAGATACGCAGTATTTT. Its translation is CSVGKGGGTDTQYF.

This chain joins TRBV12-3 or TRBV12-4 and TRBJ1-1; D might be TRBD1 (6 bases). This CDR3 spans 13 amino acids. V was trimmed by 2 bases and J by 7 bases, leaving 11 bases between them. CDR3 nucleotide sequence: TGTGCCAGCAGTTTAAGGGGGACGAGTGAAGCTTTCTTT. Translation: CASSLRGTSEAFF.

V gene TRBV11-2 combines with J gene TRBJ2-7, with TRBD1 identical over 7 bases. Germline values: CDR1 SGHAT, CDR2 FQNNGV. With 4 bases clipped from V and 2 bases from J, the junction kept 5 bases outside the gene matches. The CDR3 contains 14 residues. The CDR3 bases are TGTGCCAGCAGCTCGGGACAGACCGCCTACGAGCAGTACTTC. As protein: CASSSGQTAYEQYF.

This rearrangement joins TRBV12-3 or TRBV12-4 to TRBJ2-7; 10 bases are a match to TRBD1. The CDR3 is made up of 14 amino acids. After removal of 5 bases from V and 5 bases from J, the junction contained 6 bases not matched to a gene. The CDR3 DNA reads TGTGCCAGCAGTAGGACAGGGGGAGGCGACGAGCAGTACTTC. This sequence encodes CASSRTGGGDEQYF.

The chain links TRBV5-4 to TRBJ1-5, with D maybe TRBD1 (5 bases). Per the germline V gene, CDR1 is SGHNT and CDR2 is YYREEE (reference sequence). Trimming removed 0 bases at V and 3 bases at J, with 10 bases between. The CDR3 runs to 15 residues. CDR3 coding DNA: TGTGCCAGCAGCTTGGCCGGGACTGTCAATCAGCCCCAGCATTTT. This sequence encodes CASSLAGTVNQPQHF.

This rearrangement joins TRBV7-9 to TRBJ2-6; 10 bases map to TRBD1. V lost 3 bases to trimming and J lost 1 base; unmatched junction nucleotides: 9. Germline V gene sequence: CDR1 SEHNR, CDR2 FQNEAQ (reference sequence). This CDR3 region has 19 residues. The CDR3 protein is CASSFVDRGRWSGANVLTF. The CDR3 DNA reads as TGTGCCAGCAGCTTTGTAGACAGGGGGCGTTGGTCTGGGGCCAACGTCCTGACTTTC.

The J gene is TRBJ1-2, the V gene TRBV6-6; no firm D call. Trimming removed 0 bases from V and 8 bases from J, with 10 bases in between. CDR1 is MNHNY, CDR2 SVGAGI, per germline (reference sequence). This CDR3 has 13 amino acids. In nucleotides, the CDR3 is TGTGCCAGCAGTTACTCACCAGGCAGCGGCTACACCTTC. This gives the protein CASSYSPGSGYTF.

The chain uses TRBV20-1 and TRBJ2-1; 11 bases fit TRBD2. Germline V lookup: CDR1 DFQATT, CDR2 SNEGSKA (reference sequence). V shed 7 bases and J 0 bases; nucleotides not matched to a gene: 8. This CDR3 has 16 residues. This CDR3 reads CSVSSGGKSSYNEQFF. Written as DNA, the CDR3 is TGCAGTGTATCTAGCGGGGGGAAGAGCTCCTACAATGAGCAGTTCTTC.

The chain couples TRBV11-1 to TRBJ1-6; 7 bases agree with TRBD1. The V and J ends lost 0 bases and 9 bases, in that order; junction bases with no gene match: 5. Germline CDR1 reads SGHAT; CDR2 reads FQDESV (reference sequence). The CDR3 has 15 residues. In DNA, the CDR3 is TGTGCCAGCAGCTTAGCCGGGACAGCTGGTTCACCCCTCCACTTT. Translated: CASSLAGTAGSPLHF.

This clonotype was observed once. The chain links TRBV4-1 to TRBJ2-6; 9 bases align to TRBD1. The junction had 7 bases not matched to a gene; V was cut back by 1 base and J by 0 bases. The CDR3 covers 19 residues. Germline loops: CDR1 MGHRA, CDR2 YSYEKL. CDR3 coding DNA: TGCGCCAGCAGCCAAGCCCGGGACAGGGAAAGCTCTGGGGCCAACGTCCTGACTTTC. Its translation is CASSQARDRESSGANVLTF.

This sequence joins TRBV30 and TRBJ2-2; TRBD2 aligns across 8 bases. V was pared by 4 bases and J by 4 bases, with 5 bases of the junction left unmatched. CDR3 length: 14 residues. The germline gives CDR1 GTSNPN, CDR2 SVGIG (reference sequence). CDR3 sequence reads: CAWTLAGFTGELFF. In nucleotides, the CDR3 is TGTGCCTGGACTCTAGCGGGCTTCACCGGGGAGCTGTTTTTT.

The chain has TRBV11-2 and TRBJ2-3; 7 bases match TRBD1. CDR3 length: 16 amino acids. Germline loops: CDR1 SGHAT, CDR2 FQNNGV. V was pared by 1 base and J by 4 bases, with 8 bases of the junction left unmatched. Written as DNA, the CDR3 is TGTGCCAGCAGCTTAGGGTTGGGACAGCCCTCAGATACGCAGTATTTT. Its translation is CASSLGLGQPSDTQYF.